Listed below are T cell receptor beta chains from one sample, sequenced in a study of blood T cell repertoires in COVID-19. Measured with immunoSEQ multiplex PCR; TCRdb has only the in-frame clones, and not every one. The table lists over 85,000 clones, around nine tenths of them singletons. Input material: peripheral blood. The receptors were gathered from a human donor in a cohort sampled during active COVID-19. CDR3s include the opening cysteine and the closing phenylalanine or tryptophan. A D gene is named only where the DNA matches it firmly. Clone size is not always given. Where it is, it says once, few, many or a class for expanded clones.

j_gene: TRBJ1-3
v_gene: TRBV27
d_gene: NA
abundance: NA
CDR3aa: CASSLGRTGNTIYF
CDR3nt: TGTGCCAGCAGTTTGGGCAGAACTGGAAACACCATATATTTT

j_gene: TRBJ2-7
v_gene: TRBV9
d_gene: TRBD2
abundance: few
CDR3aa: CASSVAAGGVDEQYF
CDR3nt: TGTGCCAGCAGCGTAGCCGCGGGAGGGGTGGACGAGCAGTACTTC

j_gene: TRBJ1-6
v_gene: TRBV30
d_gene: NA
abundance: NA
CDR3aa: CAWSPGYFNSPLHF
CDR3nt: TGTGCCTGGAGTCCCGGGTATTTTAATTCACCCCTCCACTTT

j_gene: TRBJ2-7
v_gene: TRBV5-6
d_gene: TRBD2
abundance: few
CDR3aa: CASSLLAGGPGFYEQYF
CDR3nt: TGTGCCAGCAGCCTACTAGCGGGAGGGCCGGGGTTTTACGAGCAGTACTTC

j_gene: TRBJ1-3
v_gene: TRBV19
d_gene: TRBD1
abundance: NA
CDR3aa: CASSGTGGVFGNTIYF
CDR3nt: TGTGCCAGTAGCGGGACAGGGGGCGTGTTTGGAAACACCATATATTTT

j_gene: TRBJ1-6
v_gene: TRBV3-1/TRBV3-2
d_gene: NA
abundance: NA
CDR3aa: CASSQGLLSSYNSPLHF
CDR3nt: TGTGCCAGCAGCCAAGGCCTCCTCAGCTCCTATAATTCACCCCTCCACTTT

j_gene: TRBJ2-2
v_gene: TRBV19
d_gene: TRBD1
abundance: NA
CDR3aa: CASSAKQGANTGELFF
CDR3nt: TGTGCCAGTAGTGCCAAACAGGGGGCAAACACCGGGGAGCTGTTTTTT

j_gene: TRBJ2-1
v_gene: TRBV6-4
d_gene: TRBD2
abundance: NA
CDR3aa: CASSIESGRNNEQFF
CDR3nt: TGTGCCAGCAGTATAGAGAGCGGGAGGAACAATGAGCAGTTCTTC

j_gene: TRBJ2-1
v_gene: TRBV11-2
d_gene: NA
abundance: NA
CDR3aa: CASSLDPAAGGNEQFF
CDR3nt: TGTGCCAGCAGCTTAGATCCGGCCGCAGGTGGGAATGAGCAGTTCTTC

j_gene: TRBJ2-1
v_gene: TRBV6-6
d_gene: TRBD2
abundance: NA
CDR3aa: CASSPLSGRSPYNEQFF
CDR3nt: TGTGCCAGCAGTCCGCTTAGCGGGAGAAGCCCCTACAATGAGCAGTTCTTC